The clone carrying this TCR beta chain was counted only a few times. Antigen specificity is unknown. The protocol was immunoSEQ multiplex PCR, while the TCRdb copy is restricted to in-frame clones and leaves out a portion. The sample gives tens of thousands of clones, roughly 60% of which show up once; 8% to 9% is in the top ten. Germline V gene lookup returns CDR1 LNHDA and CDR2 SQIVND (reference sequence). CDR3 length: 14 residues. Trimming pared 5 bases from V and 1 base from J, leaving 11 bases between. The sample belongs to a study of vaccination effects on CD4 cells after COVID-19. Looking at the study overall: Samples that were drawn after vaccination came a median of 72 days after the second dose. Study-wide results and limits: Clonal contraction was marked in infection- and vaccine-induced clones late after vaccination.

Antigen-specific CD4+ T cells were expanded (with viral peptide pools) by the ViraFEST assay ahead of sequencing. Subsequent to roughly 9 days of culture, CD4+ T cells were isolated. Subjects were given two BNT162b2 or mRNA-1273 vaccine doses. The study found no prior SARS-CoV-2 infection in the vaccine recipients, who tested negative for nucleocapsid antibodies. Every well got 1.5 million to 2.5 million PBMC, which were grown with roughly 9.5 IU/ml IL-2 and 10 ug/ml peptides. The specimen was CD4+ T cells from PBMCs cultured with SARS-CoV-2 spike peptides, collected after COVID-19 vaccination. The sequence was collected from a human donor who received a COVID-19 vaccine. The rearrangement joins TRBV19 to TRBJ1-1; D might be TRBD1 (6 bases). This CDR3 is CASSHRVKNTEAFF. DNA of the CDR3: TGTGCCAGTAGTCACAGGGTAAAGAACACTGAAGCTTTCTTT.